The source of this TCR beta chain is a study of cytomegalovirus exposure and HLA in healthy donors. The table came from immunoSEQ multiplex PCR; TCRdb's copy has only in-frame clones and leaves some out. This table holds under 200,000 clones, just under 90% found once. Study conclusions and caveats: Per published reports, the classifier diagnosed cytomegalovirus status with high specificity and sensitivity. Some TCR beta chains (over 150 of them) were listed as cytomegalovirus-associated.

Comment on this clone: Its specificity is unknown.

This TCR derives from a woman between 18 and 29 years old in good health and CMV-seropositive. The material sequenced was PBMCs.

This CDR3 reads CASSSGTGGLEQYF. The CDR3 DNA follows: TGTGCCAGCAGCTCCGGGACAGGGGGCTTAGAGCAGTACTTC. V and J are TRBV7-3 and TRBJ2-7; 12 bases agree with TRBD1. V trimming: 4 bases; J trimming: 7 bases; junction bases outside the gene matches: 5. This CDR3 contains 14 residues. CDR1 is SGHTA, CDR2 FQGTGA, per germline.